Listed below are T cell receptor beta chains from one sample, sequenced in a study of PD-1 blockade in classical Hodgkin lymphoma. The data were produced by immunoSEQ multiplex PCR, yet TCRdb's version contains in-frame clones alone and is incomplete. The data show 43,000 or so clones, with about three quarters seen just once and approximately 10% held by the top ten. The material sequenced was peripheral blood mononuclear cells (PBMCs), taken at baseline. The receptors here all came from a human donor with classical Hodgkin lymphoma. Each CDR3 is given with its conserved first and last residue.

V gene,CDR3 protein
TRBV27,CASSFGQGEGYTF
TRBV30,CAWSTGDAGPYGYTF
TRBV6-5,CASSDGGRYGYTF
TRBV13,CASSFILGDTQYF
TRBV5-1,CASSSGTGSSGANVLTF
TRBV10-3,CAISPGLAGGPGGDEQFF
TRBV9,CASSVGPQDYGYTF
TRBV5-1,CASSLQGGGNTEAFF
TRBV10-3,CAIRDRNTGELFF
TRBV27,CASSLSGQVNTEAFF
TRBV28,CASRPTYSNQPQHF
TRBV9,CASSLPGQPNTEAFF
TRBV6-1,CASSDLAGTNHQPQHF
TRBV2,CASSQAHTEAFF
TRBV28,CASSRYRDRGDQPQHF